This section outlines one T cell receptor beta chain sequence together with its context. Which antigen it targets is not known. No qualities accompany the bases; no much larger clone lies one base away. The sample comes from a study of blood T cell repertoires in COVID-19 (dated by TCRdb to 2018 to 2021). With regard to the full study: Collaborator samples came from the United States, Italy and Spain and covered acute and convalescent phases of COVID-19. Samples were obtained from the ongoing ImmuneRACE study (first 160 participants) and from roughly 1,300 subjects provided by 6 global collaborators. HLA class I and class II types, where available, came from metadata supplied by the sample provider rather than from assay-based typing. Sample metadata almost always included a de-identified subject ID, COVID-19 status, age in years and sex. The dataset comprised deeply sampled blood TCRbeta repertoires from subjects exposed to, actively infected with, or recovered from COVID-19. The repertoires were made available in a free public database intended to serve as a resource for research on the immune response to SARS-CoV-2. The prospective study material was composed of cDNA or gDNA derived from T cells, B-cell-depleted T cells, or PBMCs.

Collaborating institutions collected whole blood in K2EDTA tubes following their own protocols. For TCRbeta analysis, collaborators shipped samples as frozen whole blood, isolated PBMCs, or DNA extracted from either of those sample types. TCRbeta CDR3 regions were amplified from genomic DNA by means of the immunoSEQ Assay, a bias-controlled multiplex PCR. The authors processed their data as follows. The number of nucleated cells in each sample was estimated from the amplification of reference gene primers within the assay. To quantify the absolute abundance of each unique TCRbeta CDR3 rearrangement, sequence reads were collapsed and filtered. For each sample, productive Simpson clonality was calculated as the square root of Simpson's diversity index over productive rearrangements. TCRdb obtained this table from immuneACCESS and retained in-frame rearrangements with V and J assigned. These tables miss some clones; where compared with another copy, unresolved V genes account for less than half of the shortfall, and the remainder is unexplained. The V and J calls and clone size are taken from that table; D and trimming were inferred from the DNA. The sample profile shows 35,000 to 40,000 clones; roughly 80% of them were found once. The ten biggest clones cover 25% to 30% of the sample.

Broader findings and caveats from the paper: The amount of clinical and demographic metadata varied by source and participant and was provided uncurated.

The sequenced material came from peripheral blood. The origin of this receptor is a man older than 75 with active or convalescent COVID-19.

The CDR3 protein sequence reads: CASSPPRLAGGTDTQYF. The DNA reads as follows: TGTGCCAGCAGCCCCCCCCGGCTAGCGGGGGGCACAGATACGCAGTATTTT. The chain is assembled from TRBV9 and TRBJ2-3; 10 bases in between match TRBD2. Trimming removed 4 bases from V and 1 base from J; the gene matches leave 9 bases unexplained. From its cysteine to its phenylalanine, the CDR3 spans 17 amino acids. Just CDR3 DNA is preserved here, 51 bases in frame from base 1. The germline V gene gives CDR1 as SGDLS and CDR2 as YYNGEE.